What follows are 17 T cell receptor beta chains derived from one specimen sequenced in a study. Generated by immunoSEQ multiplex PCR, the TCRdb table keeps only in-frame clones and is missing some. Of 55,000 to 70,000 clones in the sample, around 95% were seen once. Sequencing was performed on PBMCs. The source of these receptors is a man aged 35-49 years with rheumatoid arthritis.

V gene TRBV11-2 combines with J gene TRBJ2-3, with 9 bases matching TRBD2. J lost 0 bases, V lost 6 bases, and 7 bases had no gene match. This CDR3 comprises 16 residues. Germline loops: CDR1 SGHAT, CDR2 FQNNGV. As DNA, the CDR3 is TGTGCCAGCAGGGGCCAAGCGGGAGGTAGCACAGATACGCAGTATTTT. This translates into CASRGQAGGSTDTQYF.

The chain couples TRBV6-6 to TRBJ1-3; D call uncertain. V dropped 4 bases and J dropped 3 bases, with 10 bases sitting between them. The CDR3 spans 14 residues. Germline CDR1 reads MNHNY; CDR2 reads SVGAGI (reference sequence). The CDR3 coding sequence is TGTGCCAGCAGTTTATCGGACCGTGGAAACACCATATATTTT. This translates into CASSLSDRGNTIYF.

The V gene is TRBV9, the J gene TRBJ2-5; 8 bases align to TRBD1. Germline V CDR1 and CDR2: SGDLS, YYNGEE. The CDR3 is 16 residues long. The ends lost 0 bases at V and 4 bases at J; junction bases unmatched: 8. CDR3 bases: TGTGCCAGCAGCGTAGGGCAACAGGGGACAGGAGAGACCCAGTACTTC. This encodes CASSVGQQGTGETQYF.

CDR3 region: CASSERRQGAGEQFF. Written as DNA, the CDR3 is TGTGCCAGCAGTGAACGGAGACAGGGGGCAGGTGAGCAGTTCTTC. V usage is TRBV25-1 and J usage is TRBJ2-1, with 10 bases aligning to TRBD1. The CDR3 consists of 15 residues. The trim removed 2 bases at V and 9 bases at J, leaving 7 bases unmatched. CDR1 is MGHDK and CDR2 is SYGVNS in the germline V gene.

The genes are TRBV12-3 or TRBV12-4 and TRBJ1-2, with D possibly being TRBD1 (6 bases). The CDR3 length is 13 residues. The CDR3 here is CAIRDNLNYGYTF. The CDR3 DNA is TGTGCTATCCGGGACAATTTAAACTATGGCTACACCTTC.

This chain links TRBV7-2 with TRBJ2-2, with 7 bases identical to TRBD1. Germline CDR1 reads SGHTA; CDR2 reads FQGNSA. The ends lost 4 bases at V and 1 base at J; junction bases unmatched: 6. The CDR3 has 16 amino acids. The CDR3 bases are TGTGCCAGCAGCTCGGGACAGAGACAGAACACCGGGGAGCTGTTTTTT. Translated, it gives CASSSGQRQNTGELFF. Full variable domain (missing parts from reference TRBV7-2 and TRBJ2-2): GAGVSQSPSNKVTEKGKDVELRCDPISGHTALYWYRQSLGQGLEFLIYFQGNSAPDKSGLPSDRFSAERTGGSVSTLTIQRTQQEDSAVYLCASSSGQRQNTGELFFGEGSRLTVL.

The chain recombines TRBV6-5 with TRBJ1-1; D is undetermined. Germline lookup yields CDR1 MNHEY and CDR2 SVGAGI. Trimming shortened V by 5 bases and J by 1 base, and 11 bases separated the two germline ends. The CDR3 totals 14 residues. The CDR3 here is CASSPRPGNTEAFF. The CDR3 bases are TGTGCCAGCAGTCCGAGACCAGGGAACACTGAAGCTTTCTTT.

This clone was counted a few times. The chain has TRBV4-2 and TRBJ2-7; 14 bases fit TRBD2. After removal of 3 bases from V and 0 bases from J, the junction contained 7 bases not matched to a gene. CDR1 is LGHNA and CDR2 is YNFKEQ in the germline V gene. The CDR3 extends over 18 amino acids. The CDR3 DNA reads as TGTGCCAGCAGCCATAGGACTAGCGGGAGGACCTCCTCCTACGAGCAGTACTTC. Protein product: CASSHRTSGRTSSYEQYF.

The J gene is TRBJ2-3, the V gene TRBV30; perhaps TRBD1 as D (7 bases). This CDR3 comprises 13 residues. The germline V gene encodes CDR1 GTSNPN and CDR2 SVGIG (reference sequence). V dropped 8 bases and J dropped 0 bases, with 12 bases sitting between them. The CDR3 sequence is CARQGGSTDTQYF. Written as DNA, the CDR3 is TGTGCCCGCCAGGGGGGAAGCACAGATACGCAGTATTTT.

V is TRBV19 and J is TRBJ2-6, with D uncertain. Germline V gives CDR1 LNHDA, CDR2 SQIVND (reference sequence). Trimming removed 1 base at V and 2 bases at J, with 6 bases between. The CDR3 consists of 15 residues. CDR3 region: CASSIVGTGANVLTF. The CDR3 DNA reads TGTGCCAGTAGTATAGTAGGGACTGGGGCCAACGTCCTGACTTTC.

The chain links TRBV28 to TRBJ1-2; D is unclear. The CDR3 has 13 residues. The V gene's germline CDR1 is MDHEN and CDR2 SYDVKM. Trimming took 3 bases from V and 8 from J, leaving 13 bases between them. The CDR3 sequence is CASSFHVTVGYTF. The CDR3 nucleotides are TGTGCCAGCAGTTTTCATGTTACAGTAGGCTACACCTTC.

The chain has TRBV30 and TRBJ2-3; 7 nucleotides align to TRBD2. This CDR3 has 16 amino acids. The V gene's germline CDR1 is GTSNPN and CDR2 SVGIG (reference sequence). V gave up 0 bases and J gave up 3 bases; unmatched junction bases: 9. The CDR3 coding sequence is TGTGCCTGGAGTGTTTCCGCGGGGGTGGGGACAGATACGCAGTATTTT. It translates to CAWSVSAGVGTDTQYF.

The V and J genes are TRBV11-2 and TRBJ1-4, with 7 bases identical to TRBD1. CDR1 is SGHAT and CDR2 is FQNNGV in the germline V gene. The V gene end was trimmed by 1 base and the J gene end by 9 bases; junction bases not matched to a gene: 14. The CDR3 extends over 17 amino acids. The CDR3 sequence is CASSLVGPSTGNQKLFF. The CDR3, as DNA: TGTGCCAGCAGCTTAGTAGGTCCTTCGACAGGGAATCAAAAACTGTTTTTT.

This clone was counted a single time. The chain has TRBV5-1 and TRBJ2-2; the D gene could be TRBD1 or TRBD2 (5 bases each). The V gene lost 4 bases and the J gene lost 6 bases, with 19 bases spanning the gap. The germline V gene has CDR1 SGHRS and CDR2 YFSETQ. This CDR3 region has 16 residues. The chain's CDR3 is CASSGSGTPYAGELFF. CDR3 DNA: TGCGCCAGCAGCGGATCCGGGACCCCATACGCCGGGGAGCTGTTTTTT.

This chain uses TRBV30 with TRBJ2-1; D not resolved. CDR3 length equals 14 residues. Germline assignment: CDR1 GTSNPN and CDR2 SVGIG (reference sequence). With 1 base removed from V and 6 bases from J, the gap between germline ends came to 13 bases. The CDR3 sequence is CAWSALALGNEQFF. CDR3 in DNA: TGTGCCTGGAGTGCCCTTGCTCTAGGCAATGAGCAGTTCTTC.

The genes are TRBV6-2 or TRBV6-3 and TRBJ2-1; possibly TRBD1 for D (5 bases). Germline CDR1 reads MNHEY; CDR2 reads SVGEGT. The CDR3 is 16 amino acids. Deletions cut 6 bases from V and 4 bases from J, with 19 bases between. CDR3 in amino acids: CASSPSAAGSYNEQFF. CDR3 bases: TGTGCCAGCAGCCCTTCGGCAGCAGGGTCTTACAATGAGCAGTTCTTC.

There are a few counts of this clone. The rearrangement joins TRBV4-3 to TRBJ2-3; D is possibly TRBD1 (7 bases). The CDR3 has 16 residues. The V and J ends lost 0 bases and 2 bases respectively, with 12 bases between them. Germline V CDR1 and CDR2: LGHNA, YSLEER. The DNA of the CDR3 is TGCGCCAGCAGCCAAGAGCGCAGGGGGGCCACAGATACGCAGTATTTT. Translating gives CASSQERRGATDTQYF.